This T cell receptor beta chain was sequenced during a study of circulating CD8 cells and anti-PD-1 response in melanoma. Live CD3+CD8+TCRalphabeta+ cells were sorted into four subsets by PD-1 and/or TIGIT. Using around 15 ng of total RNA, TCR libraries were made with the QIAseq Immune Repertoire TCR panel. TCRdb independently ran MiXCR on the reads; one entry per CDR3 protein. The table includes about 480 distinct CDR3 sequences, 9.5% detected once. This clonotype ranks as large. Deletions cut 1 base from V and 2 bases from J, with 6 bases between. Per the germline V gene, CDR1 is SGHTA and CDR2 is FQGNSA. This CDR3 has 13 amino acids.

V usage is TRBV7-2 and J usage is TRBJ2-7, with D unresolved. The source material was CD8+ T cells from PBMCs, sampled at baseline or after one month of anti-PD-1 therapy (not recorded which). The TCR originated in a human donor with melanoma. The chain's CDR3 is CASSLGGTYEQYF. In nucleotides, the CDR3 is TGTGCCAGCAGCTTAGGGGGAACCTACGAGCAGTACTTC.